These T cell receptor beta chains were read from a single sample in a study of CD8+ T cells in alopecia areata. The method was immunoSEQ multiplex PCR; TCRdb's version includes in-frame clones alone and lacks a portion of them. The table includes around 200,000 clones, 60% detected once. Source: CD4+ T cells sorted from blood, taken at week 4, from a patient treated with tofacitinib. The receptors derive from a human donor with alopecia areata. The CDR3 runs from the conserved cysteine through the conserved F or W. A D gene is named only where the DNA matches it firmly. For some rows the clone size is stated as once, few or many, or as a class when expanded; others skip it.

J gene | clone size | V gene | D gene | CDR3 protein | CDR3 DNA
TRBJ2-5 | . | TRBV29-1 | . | CSVESGETQYF | TGCAGCGTTGAGAGTGGGGAGACCCAGTACTTC
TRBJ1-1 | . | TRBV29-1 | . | CSVAVRYSNTEAFF | TGCAGCGTCGCCGTTCGATATTCGAACACTGAAGCTTTCTTT
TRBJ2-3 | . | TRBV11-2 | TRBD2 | CASSLYGGLAGGITDTQYF | TGTGCCAGCAGCTTATACGGAGGACTAGCGGGAGGTATAACAGATACGCAGTATTTT
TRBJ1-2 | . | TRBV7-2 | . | CASSFDGYNYGYTF | TGTGCCAGCAGCTTCGACGGATATAACTATGGCTACACCTTC
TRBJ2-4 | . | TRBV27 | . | CASLPRSRGTKNIQYF | TGTGCCAGCCTCCCAAGGAGTCGGGGAACCAAAAACATTCAGTACTTC
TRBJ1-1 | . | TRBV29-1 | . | CSVRHMNTEAFF | TGCAGCGTTCGACACATGAACACTGAAGCTTTCTTT
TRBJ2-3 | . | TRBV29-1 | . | CSAITGIQRTDTQYF | TGCAGCGCTATAACAGGGATCCAACGCACAGATACGCAGTATTTT
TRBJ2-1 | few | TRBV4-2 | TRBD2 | CASSEIAGGGVNEQFF | TGTGCCAGCAGCGAGATAGCGGGAGGGGGGGTCAATGAGCAGTTCTTC
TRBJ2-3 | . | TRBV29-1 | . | CSVDIQGTDTQYF | TGCAGCGTTGATATACAGGGCACAGATACGCAGTATTTT
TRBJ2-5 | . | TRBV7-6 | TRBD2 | CASSLPPPGTSWETQYF | TGTGCCAGCAGCTTACCCCCTCCCGGGACTAGTTGGGAGACCCAGTACTTC
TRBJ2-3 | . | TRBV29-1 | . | CSGFRGLGRTDTQYF | TGCAGCGGATTCAGAGGTTTAGGGAGAACAGATACGCAGTATTTT
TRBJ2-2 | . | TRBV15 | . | CATSRDHGAGTGELFF | TGTGCCACCAGCAGAGATCATGGGGCCGGCACCGGGGAGCTGTTTTTT
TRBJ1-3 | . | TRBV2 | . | CASIELTSGNTIYF | TGTGCCAGCATCGAGCTAACCTCTGGAAACACCATATATTTT
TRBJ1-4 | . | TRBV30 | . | CAWSAGRRNEKLFF | TGTGCCTGGAGTGCGGGGCGAAGAAATGAAAAACTGTTTTTT
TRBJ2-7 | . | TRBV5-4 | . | CASSVGGLSYEQYF | TGTGCCAGCAGCGTTGGGGGACTCAGCTACGAGCAGTACTTC
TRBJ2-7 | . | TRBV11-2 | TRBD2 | CASSTSGAPYEQYF | TGTGCCAGCAGCACTAGCGGGGCCCCCTACGAGCAGTACTTC
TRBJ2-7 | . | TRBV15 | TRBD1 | CATSSSDRGYHYEQYF | TGTGCCACCAGCAGCTCAGACAGGGGATATCACTACGAGCAGTACTTC
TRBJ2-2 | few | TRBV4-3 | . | CASSQNRGIGELFF | TGCGCCAGCAGCCAAAATCGGGGCATCGGGGAGCTGTTTTTT
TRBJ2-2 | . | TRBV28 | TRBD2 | CASKSAGEGTGELFF | TGTGCCAGCAAATCGGCGGGAGAGGGGACCGGGGAGCTGTTTTTT
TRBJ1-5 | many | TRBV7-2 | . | CASSFGWNQPQHF | TGTGCCAGCAGCTTCGGATGGAATCAGCCCCAGCATTTT
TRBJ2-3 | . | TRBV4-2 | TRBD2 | CASSQVSGRSADTQYF | TGTGCCAGCAGCCAAGTGAGCGGGAGGTCCGCAGATACGCAGTATTTT
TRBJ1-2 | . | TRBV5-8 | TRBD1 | CASSLQTGRYGYTF | TGTGCCAGCAGCTTGCAGACAGGGCGCTATGGCTACACCTTC
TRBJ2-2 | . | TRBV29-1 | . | CSVEGSTGELFF | TGCAGCGTTGAAGGGTCCACCGGGGAGCTGTTTTTT
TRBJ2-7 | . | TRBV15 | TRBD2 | CATSREPLGGSQEQYF | TGTGCCACCAGCAGAGAACCCCTGGGCGGGAGCCAAGAGCAGTACTTC
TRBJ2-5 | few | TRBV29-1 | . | CSVEFAQGRGAQYF | TGCAGCGTTGAGTTTGCCCAGGGGAGGGGGGCCCAGTACTTC
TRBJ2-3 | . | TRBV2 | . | CASRPLSDTQYF | TGTGCCAGCAGACCTCTCTCAGATACGCAGTATTTT
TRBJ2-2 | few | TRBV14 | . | CASSQPRTVTGELFF | TGTGCCAGCAGCCAACCAAGGACAGTCACCGGGGAGCTGTTTTTT
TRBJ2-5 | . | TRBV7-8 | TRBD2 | CASSPRLAGVETQYF | TGTGCCAGCAGCCCAAGACTAGCGGGAGTTGAGACCCAGTACTTC
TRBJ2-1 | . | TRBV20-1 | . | CSAPRVNEQFF | TGCAGTGCCCCCCGGGTGAATGAGCAGTTCTTC
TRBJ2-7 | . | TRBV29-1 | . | CSVARDYEQYF | TGCAGCGTTGCCCGAGACTACGAGCAGTACTTC
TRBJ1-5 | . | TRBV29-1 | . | CSVGGASNQPQHF | TGCAGCGTTGGGGGGGCGTCTAATCAGCCCCAGCATTTT
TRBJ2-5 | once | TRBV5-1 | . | CASSPYLEAETQYF | TGCGCCAGCAGCCCCTACCTGGAGGCGGAGACCCAGTACTTC
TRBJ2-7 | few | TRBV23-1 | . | CASSQNEQYF | TGCGCCAGCAGTCAGAACGAGCAGTACTTC
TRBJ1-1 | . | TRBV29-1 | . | CSVVRTDGTEAFF | TGCAGCGTTGTCCGGACAGACGGCACTGAAGCTTTCTTT
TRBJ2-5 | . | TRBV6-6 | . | CASSYSQETQYF | TGTGCCAGCAGTTACTCGCAAGAGACCCAGTACTTC
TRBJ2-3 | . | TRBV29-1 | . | CSVEDPTPDTQYF | TGCAGCGTTGAAGATCCGACCCCGGATACGCAGTATTTT
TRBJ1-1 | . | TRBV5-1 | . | CASSAVAVNTEAFF | TGCGCCAGCAGCGCCGTCGCAGTGAACACTGAAGCTTTCTTT